The next 10 T cell receptor beta chains were all read from a single sample in a study of blood T cell repertoires in COVID-19. The assay was immunoSEQ multiplex PCR, and TCRdb's table has in-frame clones only and misses some. This table has around 400,000 clones, around 87% appearing once. The source material was peripheral blood. The receptors were sampled from a woman aged 55-69 years with COVID-19, enrolled during active disease.

On this clone itself: A junction end diverges from the germline sequence, so it may reflect a read error. The chain recombines TRBV7-7 with TRBJ2-3; D might be TRBD1 (6 bases). The CDR3 is made up of 15 amino acids. Per the germline V gene, CDR1 is SSHAT and CDR2 is FNYEAQ (reference sequence). The CDR3 spells CASSPLRTGTDTQYF. The CDR3 DNA follows: TGTGCTAGCAGTCCCCTACGGACAGGCACAGATACGCAGTATTTT.

This chain joins TRBV20-1 and TRBJ2-3; 8 bases are a match to TRBD1. CDR3 length: 14 amino acids. Unmatched junction bases numbered 7, after V lost 3 bases and J lost 5 bases. Germline V gene lookup returns CDR1 DFQATT and CDR2 SNEGSKA (reference sequence). CDR3 in amino acids: CSASWAGGQDTQYF. The DNA of the CDR3 is TGCAGTGCTAGTTGGGCAGGGGGCCAAGATACGCAGTATTTT.

The chain is built from TRBV10-2 and TRBJ2-2; weak D call: TRBD1 (6 bases). This CDR3 contains 14 residues. Deletions cut 7 bases from V and 2 bases from J, with 11 bases between. Per the germline V gene, CDR1 is WSHSY and CDR2 is SAAADI. CDR3 nucleotide sequence: TGCGCCAGCACCAGGACAGAAAACACCGGGGAGCTGTTTTTT. As protein: CASTRTENTGELFF.

The V gene is TRBV5-1, the J gene TRBJ1-1; tentative D call: TRBD1 (5 bases). Germline values: CDR1 SGHRS, CDR2 YFSETQ. The CDR3 extends over 13 amino acids. V lost 3 bases and J lost 5, with 11 bases in between. CDR3: CASSWGVGTEAFF. Here the CDR3 DNA reads TGCGCCAGCAGCTGGGGGGTGGGAACTGAAGCTTTCTTT.

The sample holds a few counts of this clone. The sample holds other DNA sequences that translate to the same CDR3. V is TRBV5-1 and J is TRBJ2-7; the D is unclear. V lost 2 bases and J lost 2, with 8 bases in between. Germline values: CDR1 SGHRS, CDR2 YFSETQ. The CDR3 sequence is 13 residues long. The DNA for the CDR3 is TGCGCCAGCAGCTTTGACACTCCCTACGAGCAGTACTTC. Encoded protein: CASSFDTPYEQYF.

Concerning this clone itself: The junction and the germline gene differ at one end; a read error may be behind it. V is TRBV2 and J is TRBJ2-1, with 8 bases fitting TRBD2. Germline V gene sequence: CDR1 SNHLY, CDR2 FYNNEI. The CDR3 sequence is 16 residues long. The CDR3 region has the DNA TGTGCCAGCCAAGCTCCTCCGGGGGGGTCCTTCAATGAGCAGTTCTTC. Amino acids: CASQAPPGGSFNEQFF. The full variable domain, in which reference TRBV2 and TRBJ2-1 provide the parts outside the CDR3, is EPEVTQTPSHQVTQMGQEVILRCVPISNHLYFYWYRQILGQKVEFLVSFYNNEISEKSEIFDDQFSVERPDGSNFTLKIRSTKLEDSAMYFCASQAPPGGSFNEQFFGPGTRLTVL.

The V and J genes are TRBV5-4 and TRBJ2-5; 7 nucleotides match TRBD1. The CDR3 runs 14 residues. Per the germline V gene, CDR1 is SGHNT and CDR2 is YYREEE (reference sequence). V shed 5 bases and J 1 base; nucleotides not matched to a gene: 5. CDR3 nucleotides: TGTGCCAGCAGAGGCAGGGGGTTCCAAGAGACCCAGTACTTC. It encodes CASRGRGFQETQYF.

This clone was seen once. The rearrangement links TRBV7-8 to TRBJ1-1; D is ambiguous. The CDR3 is made up of 14 amino acids. Trimming took 3 bases from V and 0 from J, leaving 8 bases between them. Per germline, CDR1 SGHVS and CDR2 FQNEAQ. CDR3 protein: CASSFSTVNTEAFF. As DNA, the CDR3 is TGTGCCAGCAGCTTTTCTACGGTGAACACTGAAGCTTTCTTT.

The J gene is TRBJ2-2, the V gene TRBV5-1; tentative D call: TRBD1 (6 bases). Germline lookup yields CDR1 SGHRS and CDR2 YFSETQ. This CDR3 is built from 16 residues. Trimming took off 0 bases at V and 5 bases at J, with 14 bases between the two ends. CDR3 in amino acids: CASSLEQGRGTGELFF. The DNA for the CDR3 is TGCGCCAGCAGCTTGGAACAGGGCCGGGGTACCGGGGAGCTGTTTTTT.

The genes are TRBV30 and TRBJ1-6; TRBD1 matches 7 bases. This CDR3 has 15 residues. Unmatched junction bases numbered 8, after V lost 2 bases and J lost 7 bases. Looked up from germline, CDR1 is GTSNPN and CDR2 is SVGIG (reference sequence). This CDR3 is CAWSHGQVLNSPLHF. In nucleotides, the CDR3 is TGTGCCTGGAGTCACGGACAGGTTCTAAATTCACCCCTCCACTTT.